These 18 T cell receptor beta chains came from one sample sequenced in a study of PD-1 blockade in mismatch repair-deficient tumors. Libraries were prepared by immunoSEQ multiplex PCR; TCRdb keeps only in-frame clonotypes and omits some of them. The sample comprises 77,000 or so clones, 80% to 90% of which are singletons, and roughly 5.5% rests with the top ten. Sequenced material: peripheral blood, taken 44 weeks after starting pembrolizumab. Source of these receptors: an adult with mismatch repair-deficient cancer.

This sequence joins TRBV30 and TRBJ2-3; TRBD2 matches at 10 bases. The CDR3 loop spans 18 amino acids. The germline CDR1 and CDR2 sequences are GTSNPN and SVGIG (reference sequence). V trimming: 0 bases; J trimming: 3 bases; junction bases outside the gene matches: 12. The CDR3 spells CAWSVRAGGPTWTDTQYF. The CDR3 DNA is TGTGCCTGGAGTGTACGAGCGGGAGGGCCGACATGGACAGATACGCAGTATTTT.

V is TRBV5-4 and J is TRBJ2-3; D might be TRBD2 (6 bases). The CDR3 is made up of 16 amino acids. Germline V gene data show CDR1 as SGHNT and CDR2 as YYREEE (reference sequence). V was clipped by 4 bases and J by 5 bases, with 20 bases between them. The CDR3 sequence is CASSPPPSERRDTQYF. The CDR3 DNA sequence: TGTGCCAGCAGCCCGCCCCCTAGCGAGAGGCGAGATACGCAGTATTTT.

The chain combines TRBV5-4 with TRBJ2-7; 7 nucleotides align to TRBD1. Germline V gives CDR1 SGHNT, CDR2 YYREEE (reference sequence). The CDR3 consists of 16 residues. The trim removed 0 bases at V and 2 bases at J, leaving 8 bases unmatched. The CDR3 bases are TGTGCCAGCAGCTTGGGGGTAGGGGGCCGACCCTACGAGCAGTACTTC. Translating gives CASSLGVGGRPYEQYF.

V and J are TRBV4-3 and TRBJ2-1; 9 bases fit TRBD2. V was clipped by 0 bases and J by 2 bases; unmatched bases: 5. The length of the CDR3 is 17 residues. Germline loops: CDR1 LGHNA, CDR2 YSLEER. CDR3 loop: CASSQDWGLAPYNEQFF. The CDR3 coding sequence is TGCGCCAGCAGCCAAGATTGGGGACTAGCCCCCTACAATGAGCAGTTCTTC.

The chain combines TRBV19 with TRBJ1-2; D unresolved. This CDR3 contains 14 residues. Trimming left V 6 bases short and J 8 bases short, with 19 bases between. The germline gives CDR1 LNHDA, CDR2 SQIVND (reference sequence). The CDR3 DNA reads TGTGCCAGTAGATCGGACGTCCGCTGGGGAGGCTACACCTTC. Translating it yields CASRSDVRWGGYTF.

This clone has a single count. The genes are TRBV1 and TRBJ2-4; the table's D call TRBD2 went unverified against the DNA. TRBV1 is classified as a pseudogene. This CDR3 contains 20 residues. CDR3: CTSSQDRESNSGATKNIQYF. CDR3 DNA sequence: TGCACCAGCAGCCAAGATCGGGAATCGAACTCCGGCGCGACAAAAAACATTCAGTACTTC.

The chain combines TRBV27 with TRBJ2-3; 11 bases fit TRBD2. V was clipped by 5 bases and J by 0 bases; unmatched bases: 7. The germline V gene has CDR1 MNHEY and CDR2 SMNVEV (reference sequence). The CDR3 spans 17 residues. The CDR3 reads CASSTRLAGSSTDTQYF. CDR3 nucleotides: TGTGCCAGCAGTACCAGACTAGCGGGGTCTAGCACAGATACGCAGTATTTT.

V and J are TRBV6-1 and TRBJ2-3; TRBD2 might be the D (6 bases). This CDR3 has 14 residues. Looked up from germline, CDR1 is MNHNS and CDR2 is SASEGT. V lost 8 bases and J 4 bases, leaving 16 bases between the germline ends. The CDR3 loop is CASAWRGESDTQYF. The DNA of the CDR3 is TGTGCCAGCGCCTGGCGCGGGGAGTCAGATACGCAGTATTTT.

The chain couples TRBV11-2 to TRBJ2-7, with 8 bases that match TRBD1. The V and J ends lost 0 bases and 5 bases, in that order; junction bases with no gene match: 3. Germline V CDR1 and CDR2: SGHAT, FQNNGV. This CDR3 is built from 14 residues. The CDR3 DNA reads as TGTGCCAGCAGCTTAGAACAGGGGGTACACGAGCAGTACTTC. Translated: CASSLEQGVHEQYF.

The V gene is TRBV6-5, the J gene TRBJ1-1; TRBD1 is a possible D gene (6 bases). Germline loops: CDR1 MNHEY, CDR2 SVGAGI. V lost 8 bases and J 0 bases, leaving 10 bases between the germline ends. This CDR3 region has 13 residues. The CDR3 DNA is TGTGCCAGCCGGCGGGACATGAACACTGAAGCTTTCTTT. Translated, it gives CASRRDMNTEAFF.

The chain has TRBV5-4 and TRBJ2-2; TRBD1 matches 7 bases. The J segment lost 5 bases and the V segment lost 2 bases, leaving 3 bases of the junction unmatched. The germline V gene encodes CDR1 SGHNT and CDR2 YYREEE (reference sequence). This CDR3 is 14 amino acids long. CDR3 region: CASSLGGATGELFF. Here the CDR3 DNA reads TGTGCCAGCAGCTTAGGGGGCGCGACCGGGGAGCTGTTTTTT.

This clone occurred a few times. V and J are TRBV21-1 and TRBJ2-1. TRBV21-1 is a pseudogene segment. The CDR3 loop spans 16 amino acids. The CDR3 region has the DNA TGTGCCAGCAGCAAACGGTCGGGCCCCTCCTACAATGAGCAGTTCTTC. This codes for CASSKRSGPSYNEQFF.

The chain uses TRBV28 and TRBJ1-3, with no clear D. The CDR3 sequence is 13 residues long. V dropped 3 bases and J dropped 0 bases, with 3 bases sitting between them. Germline values: CDR1 MDHEN, CDR2 SYDVKM. CDR3 coding DNA: TGTGCCAGCAGTTTCAGCTCTGGAAACACCATATATTTT. Protein product: CASSFSSGNTIYF.

This chain links TRBV2 with TRBJ2-2; 7 bases map to TRBD2. The CDR3 runs to 12 residues. Germline V CDR1 and CDR2: SNHLY, FYNNEI. Unmatched junction bases numbered 5, after V lost 8 bases and J lost 8 bases. In nucleotides, the CDR3 is TGTGCCAGCCTGAGGGAGGGGGGGGAGCTGTTTTTT. Its translation: CASLREGGELFF.

The CDR3 region has the DNA TGTGCCAGCAGCCCAGGACAGCTAGCCAAAAACATTCAGTACTTC. This codes for CASSPGQLAKNIQYF. The chain carries TRBV7-9 and TRBJ2-4, with D possibly matching TRBD1 (6 bases). Germline V CDR1 and CDR2: SEHNR, FQNEAQ (reference sequence). The CDR3 is 15 amino acids. V lost 5 bases, J lost 0 bases, and 11 bases lay in between.

The V and J genes are TRBV11-2 and TRBJ1-1; D may be TRBD1 (6 bases). The V gene's germline CDR1 is SGHAT and CDR2 FQNNGV. The ends were cut back, 2 bases at V and 6 bases at J, with 13 bases in the middle. CDR3 length: 14 amino acids. As DNA, the CDR3 is TGTGCCAGCAGCTTATCCCCGACAGGCCCTGAAGCTTTCTTT. Its protein is CASSLSPTGPEAFF.

The chain carries TRBV7-8 and TRBJ1-1; maybe TRBD1 (6 bases). The CDR3 has 11 residues. The V gene's germline CDR1 is SGHVS and CDR2 FQNEAQ. The V and J ends lost 5 bases and 8 bases respectively, with 9 bases between them. The CDR3 loop is CASSQQGEAFF. The CDR3 DNA sequence: TGTGCCAGCAGCCAGCAGGGGGAAGCTTTCTTT.

The chain couples TRBV30 to TRBJ2-5, with a possible D match to TRBD2 (6 bases). Deletions cut 4 bases from V and 7 bases from J, with 19 bases between. In germline, CDR1 is GTSNPN, CDR2 SVGIG (reference sequence). CDR3 length: 14 residues. CDR3: CAWTQGGRIGTQYF. DNA for the CDR3: TGTGCCTGGACCCAGGGAGGAAGAATTGGGACCCAGTACTTC.